This TCR beta chain stems from a study of blood T cells in healthy people across ages. This clonotype was counted between two and nine times. Antigen: not known. The use of a sample-barcoded 5' primer and a J-beta primer mix characterized a second PCR of 7 to 11 cycles. A template-switch adaptor containing 12 random nucleotides labeled each cDNA molecule. The study obtained at least 2.5 million CDR3-containing paired-end reads from every sample. TCRdb re-derived calls from the 5' RACE reads in MiXCR, one entry per CDR3 protein. The sample contains about 290,000 distinct CDR3 sequences, roughly 26% of which appear only once. Whole-study results and caveats: Whereas aged donors had fewer naive CD4+ cells, long-lived donors had more of them and higher diversity.

The receptor was derived from a woman aged 65 to 85 in good health. Sequences were obtained from blood.

The CDR3 here is CASSRQGLRDTQYF. In DNA, the CDR3 is TGTGCCAGCAGTCGGCAGGGCCTAAGAGATACGCAGTATTTT. This rearrangement joins TRBV2 to TRBJ2-3, with D perhaps TRBD1 (5 bases). The CDR3 covers 14 residues. Per germline, CDR1 SNHLY and CDR2 FYNNEI. V was trimmed by 5 bases and J by 5 bases, leaving 14 bases between them.